The 29 T cell receptor beta chains given below trace back to one sample, sequenced in a study of prognosis after radiotherapy for stage I lung cancer. The TCR beta CDR3 region was amplified from genomic DNA, with two rounds of multiplex PCR being used for the amplification. The use of primers specific to each TRBV and TRBJ gene characterized first-round PCR. TCRdb independently ran MiXCR on the multiplex PCR reads; one entry per CDR3 protein. The sample includes around 30,000 distinct CDR3 sequences, less than 40% seen only once; the top ten take over 10%. The sample consisted of PBMCs, taken before or after stereotactic body radiation therapy (not recorded which). The receptors were gathered from a donor aged 50 or older with non-small cell lung cancer.

This clonotype came up many times. V usage is TRBV30 and J usage is TRBJ1-5, with no clear D. CDR1 is GTSNPN and CDR2 is SVGIG in the germline V gene (reference sequence). V was trimmed by 0 bases and J by 5 bases, leaving 5 bases between them. The CDR3 consists of 12 residues. This CDR3 reads CAWSVNDQPQHF. CDR3 sequence (DNA): TGTGCCTGGAGTGTAAATGATCAGCCCCAGCATTTT.

About this clonotype itself: This likely came from a read error, as a far larger clone is one base away. The J gene is TRBJ2-2, the V gene TRBV6-5, with a possible D match to TRBD1 (5 bases). The germline V gene has CDR1 MNHEY and CDR2 SVGAGI. CDR3 length: 16 residues. The CDR3 region has the DNA TGTGCCAGCAGTGACTCTAGACAGCCCTTAACCGGGGAGCTGTTTTTT. Amino acid sequence: CASSDSRQPLTGELFF.

The chain recombines TRBV11-2 with TRBJ1-1; no definite D call. Deletions cut 5 bases from V and 7 bases from J, with 23 bases between. The CDR3 spans 16 residues. Germline-derived CDR1 and CDR2 are SGHAT and FQNNGV. This chain's CDR3 is CASSLGRGPTRREAFF. DNA for the CDR3: TGTGCCAGCAGCCTGGGTCGTGGCCCGACACGACGTGAAGCTTTCTTT.

Judged by abundance, this clonotype is medium-sized. The chain has TRBV28 and TRBJ2-1, with no clear D. Germline V lookup: CDR1 MDHEN, CDR2 SYDVKM. The V end was cut by 4 bases, the J end by 6 bases, with 10 bases between. This CDR3 comprises 13 residues. CDR3 protein: CASSSAVSNEQFF. CDR3 bases: TGTGCCAGCAGTTCTGCAGTAAGCAATGAGCAGTTCTTC.

This clonotype was detected many times. This sequence joins TRBV20-1 and TRBJ1-2; D remains ambiguous. Looked up from germline, CDR1 is DFQATT and CDR2 is SNEGSKA (reference sequence). V gave up 4 bases and J gave up 1 base, with 10 bases separating them. The CDR3 extends over 13 amino acids. CDR3 in amino acids: CSATGLDNYGYTF. In DNA form, the CDR3 reads TGCAGTGCTACCGGATTGGATAACTATGGCTACACCTTC.

This clonotype was seen at least ten times. One end of the junction fails to match germline, which may point to a read error. The gene calls are TRBV7-7 and TRBJ2-2; TRBD2 matches 8 bases. Germline CDR1 reads SSHAT; CDR2 reads FNYEAQ (reference sequence). The CDR3 is made up of 15 amino acids. Here the CDR3 reads CASSSAGDNTGELFF. The CDR3 DNA reads TGTGCTAGCAGCTCAGCGGGGGATAACACCGGGGAGCTGTTTTTT.

This clonotype came up many times. CDR3 loop: CASSLDRAGANVLTF. The CDR3 bases are TGTGCCAGCAGCTTAGACAGGGCTGGGGCCAACGTCCTGACTTTC. The gene calls are TRBV11-2 and TRBJ2-6, with a weak D call TRBD1 (5 bases). The CDR3 totals 15 residues. Deletions cut 0 bases from V and 2 bases from J, with 5 bases between. In germline, CDR1 is SGHAT, CDR2 FQNNGV.

This clonotype was seen many times. CDR3 region: CASSLDLLGTDTQYF. The CDR3 nucleotides read TGCGCCAGCAGCTTGGACCTGCTCGGAACAGATACGCAGTATTTT. The rearrangement joins TRBV5-1 to TRBJ2-3, with D hard to call. Trimming removed 0 bases at V and 3 bases at J, with 11 bases between. The germline gives CDR1 SGHRS, CDR2 YFSETQ. CDR3 size: 15 residues.

In this sample, this clonotype is medium-sized (0.01 to 0.1%). The chain is built from TRBV19 and TRBJ1-5, with TRBD1 identical over 8 bases. V was pared by 5 bases and J by 2 bases, with 2 bases of the junction left unmatched. This CDR3 spans 14 amino acids. The germline CDR1 and CDR2 sequences are LNHDA and SQIVND (reference sequence). The CDR3 spells CASSQGAGNQPQHF. DNA of the CDR3: TGTGCCAGTAGTCAGGGGGCCGGCAATCAGCCCCAGCATTTT.

This clonotype occurred many times. The rearrangement uses TRBV2 and TRBJ1-1; TRBD1 matches at 7 bases. Trimming cost V 8 bases and J 3 bases; bases outside gene matches: 6. The CDR3 is made up of 13 amino acids. CDR1 is SNHLY and CDR2 is FYNNEI in the germline V gene. CDR3 nucleotide sequence: TGTGCCAGCGTTACCCAGGGGGACACTGAAGCTTTCTTT. Its translation: CASVTQGDTEAFF.

This clonotype was counted ten times or more. The genes are TRBV4-1 and TRBJ1-4; D remains unclear. CDR1 MGHRA and CDR2 YSYEKL come from the germline V gene. V lost 2 bases and J lost 2, with 9 bases in between. The CDR3 spans 15 residues. The CDR3 spells CASSQLEGTNEKLFF. CDR3 DNA: TGCGCCAGCAGCCAATTAGAAGGGACTAATGAAAAACTGTTTTTT.

Notes on this clonotype: Only one base separates this from a far larger clonotype, so it likely reflects a read error. CDR3: CASSQDLVPHSPLHF. DNA of the CDR3: TGTGCCAGCAGCCAAGACTTAGTGCCCCACTCACCCCTCCACTTT. This rearrangement joins TRBV28 to TRBJ1-6; D unresolved. V was clipped by 6 bases and J by 10 bases, with 19 bases between them. There are 15 residues in the CDR3. The V gene's germline CDR1 is MDHEN and CDR2 SYDVKM.

There are many counts of this clonotype. This CDR3 reads CASSLGGVLRGTEAFF. In DNA form, the CDR3 reads TGTGCCAGCAGCCTCGGCGGGGTGTTGAGAGGCACTGAAGCTTTCTTT. The rearrangement links TRBV6-1 to TRBJ1-1; D is unresolved. The CDR3 is 16 residues long. Per the germline V gene, CDR1 is MNHNS and CDR2 is SASEGT. The V end lost 6 bases, the J end lost 4 bases, and 21 bases lay between the germline ends.

The table lists this clonotype with a few counts. Sequence at one end of the junction differs from germline and may be a read error. This rearrangement joins TRBV7-6 to TRBJ1-4, with D perhaps matching TRBD1 (5 bases). Looked up from germline, CDR1 is SGHVS and CDR2 is FNYEAQ. The CDR3 runs to 12 residues. The CDR3 sequence: CASSLSGEKPFF. For the CDR3, the DNA is TGTGCCAGCAGCTTATCGGGGGAAAAACCGTTTTTT.

This clonotype occurred once. The chain combines TRBV5-1 with TRBJ2-7; D may be TRBD1 or TRBD2 (5 bases each). The V gene lost 6 bases and the J gene lost 6 bases, with 16 bases spanning the gap. This CDR3 region has 13 residues. Germline V gene lookup returns CDR1 SGHRS and CDR2 YFSETQ. CDR3 nucleotides: TGCGCCAGCAACCGGGACCTCGGGGCCGAGCAGTACTTC. Amino acid sequence: CASNRDLGAEQYF.

This clonotype was observed many times. The chain carries TRBV6-1 and TRBJ1-1; maybe TRBD1 (5 bases). The ends were cut back, 8 bases at V and 3 bases at J, with 19 bases in the middle. Germline V lookup: CDR1 MNHNS, CDR2 SASEGT. CDR3 length equals 15 residues. The DNA for the CDR3 is TGTGCCAGCCGCCGGGAGGACAACGGGTACACTGAAGCTTTCTTT. Its translation is CASRREDNGYTEAFF.

On this clonotype: A far larger clone is a single base away, which makes a read error likely. This chain uses TRBV6-5 with TRBJ1-1; the D gene is possibly TRBD1 (5 bases). Germline CDR1 is MNHEY and CDR2 is SVGAGI. CDR3 length: 15 residues. The V end lost 0 bases, the J end lost 6 bases, and 14 bases lay between the germline ends. Here the CDR3 reads CASSYSYHRPPEAFF. The CDR3, as DNA: TGTGCCAGCAGTTACTCGTACCACAGGCCCCCTGAAGCTTTCTTT.

As concerns this clonotype: The germline gene is not matched at one end of the junction; a read error may be the cause. The chain couples TRBV9 to TRBJ2-7; D is unresolved. CDR1 and CDR2 (germline): SGDLS, YYNGEE. The length of the CDR3 is 15 residues. The CDR3 DNA sequence: TGTACCAGCAGCGTCCGCCCAGGATTGTGTAGCGAGCAGTACTTC. This codes for CTSSVRPGLCSEQYF.

This clonotype showed up many times. The chain links TRBV20-1 to TRBJ2-1, with TRBD2 matching over 8 bases. This CDR3 spans 15 amino acids. V shed 3 bases, J shed 3 bases, and the junction held 7 bases outside the gene matches. CDR1 and CDR2 (germline): DFQATT, SNEGSKA (reference sequence). The CDR3 spells CSASAGTSNYNEQFF. The CDR3 DNA reads as TGCAGTGCTAGTGCCGGGACTAGTAACTACAATGAGCAGTTCTTC.

This clonotype has a count of ten or more. For the CDR3, the DNA is TGTGCCAGCAGCCGGCGGGGGTGGGGATATGAAAAACTGTTTTTT. Translating it yields CASSRRGWGYEKLFF. The rearrangement uses TRBV28 and TRBJ1-4, with D possibly matching TRBD1 (5 bases). V was clipped by 6 bases and J by 6 bases, with 17 bases between them. The CDR3 runs to 15 residues. Germline loops: CDR1 MDHEN, CDR2 SYDVKM.

At least ten counts were recorded for this clonotype. The chain employs TRBV30 and TRBJ1-5; D is perhaps TRBD1 (5 bases). Germline V gene sequence: CDR1 GTSNPN, CDR2 SVGIG (reference sequence). V lost 5 bases and J 2 bases, leaving 16 bases between the germline ends. The CDR3 has 15 amino acids. The CDR3 region is CAWGGGRVGNQPQHF. CDR3 bases: TGTGCCTGGGGGGGAGGTAGGGTCGGCAATCAGCCCCAGCATTTT. Drawing the rest from reference TRBV30 and TRBJ1-5, the complete variable domain is SQTIHQWPATLVQPVGSPLSLECTVEGTSNPNLYWYRQAAGRGLQLLFYSVGIGQISSEVPQNLSASRPQDRQFILSSKKLLLSDSGFYLCAWGGGRVGNQPQHFGDGTRLSIL.

Many counts were recorded for this clonotype. This chain connects TRBV2 to TRBJ1-6; D uncertain. Germline V gives CDR1 SNHLY, CDR2 FYNNEI. Trimming removed 8 bases from V and 0 bases from J, with 5 bases in between. The CDR3 is 13 amino acids. The CDR3 DNA reads as TGTGCCAGCTCATACTCCTATAATTCACCCCTCCACTTT. Translation gives CASSYSYNSPLHF.

This clonotype was picked up many times. V usage is TRBV5-6 and J usage is TRBJ1-4, with a possible D match to TRBD1 (6 bases). The CDR3 has 15 residues. The V gene's germline CDR1 is SGHDT and CDR2 YYEEEE. Trimming took 3 bases from V and 7 from J, leaving 16 bases between them. CDR3 in amino acids: CASSSRGAGGEKLFF. As DNA, the CDR3 is TGTGCCAGCAGCTCCCGGGGGGCTGGAGGTGAAAAACTGTTTTTT.

The sample holds many counts of this clonotype. This chain uses TRBV5-1 with TRBJ2-2; D gene unclear. Deletions cut 4 bases from V and 2 bases from J, with 3 bases between. This CDR3 is built from 12 residues. Germline CDR1 SGHRS, CDR2 YFSETQ. The CDR3 here is CASSPNTGELFF. The CDR3 nucleotides are TGCGCCAGCAGCCCAAACACCGGGGAGCTGTTTTTT.

Details on this clonotype: Since a much larger clone is just one base distant, this may be a read error. The gene calls are TRBV5-1 and TRBJ1-1; D is perhaps TRBD1 (6 bases). The CDR3 has 14 residues. Germline assignment: CDR1 SGHRS and CDR2 YFSETQ. The germline V and J ends were trimmed by 3 bases and 3 bases, with 12 bases remaining between them. The CDR3 here is CASSWGKGDTEAFF. The CDR3 bases are TGCGCCAGCAGCTGGGGGAAGGGGGACACTGAAGCTTTCTTT.

This clonotype was detected once. The chain carries TRBV7-9 and TRBJ1-5, with a weak D call TRBD1 (5 bases). CDR1 SEHNR and CDR2 FQNEAQ come from the germline V gene (reference sequence). CDR3 size: 14 residues. V was trimmed by 5 bases and J by 4 bases, leaving 12 bases between them. CDR3 nucleotide sequence: TGTGCCAGCAGCCCGAGACAGCTAAATCAGCCCCAGCATTTT. Translation: CASSPRQLNQPQHF. The full variable domain, completed using reference TRBV7-9 and TRBJ1-5, is DTGVSQNPRHKITKRGQNVTFRCDPISEHNRLYWYRQTLGQGPEFLTYFQNEAQLEKSRLLSDRFSAERPKGSFSTLEIQRTEQGDSAMYLCASSPRQLNQPQHFGDGTRLSIL.

There are many counts of this clonotype. The chain joins TRBV7-2 to TRBJ1-1, with D possibly matching TRBD1 (6 bases). CDR3 length: 13 residues. The V end was cut by 5 bases, the J end by 3 bases, with 10 bases between. CDR1 and CDR2 (germline): SGHTA, FQGNSA. The CDR3 sequence: CASSRGEYTEAFF. In DNA form, the CDR3 reads TGTGCCAGCAGCAGGGGGGAGTACACTGAAGCTTTCTTT.

Comments on this clonotype: One end of the junction fails to match germline, which may point to a read error. The chain has TRBV15 and TRBJ1-4; D unclear. CDR1 and CDR2 (germline): LNHNV, YYDKDF (reference sequence). This CDR3 region has 14 residues. CDR3 sequence reads: CATSPPRWDEKLYF. Here the CDR3 DNA reads TGTGCCACCAGCCCACCTCGCTGGGATGAAAAACTGTATTTT. The whole variable domain, filled in from reference TRBV15 and TRBJ1-4, reads DAMVIQNPRYQVTQFGKPVTLSCSQTLNHNVMYWYQQKSSQAPKLLFHYYDKDFNNEADTPDNFQSRRPNTSFCFLDIRSPGLGDTAMYLCATSPPRWDEKLYFGSGTQLSVL.

The chain links TRBV6-9 to TRBJ1-5, with unresolved D. From germline, CDR1 is MNHGY and CDR2 SVAAGI. The V end was cut by 3 bases, the J end by 0 bases, with 15 bases between. This CDR3 is 17 amino acids long. CDR3 residues: CASSYHQQPRSNQPQHF. CDR3 DNA sequence: TGTGCCAGCAGTTACCATCAGCAACCCCGTAGCAATCAGCCCCAGCATTTT.